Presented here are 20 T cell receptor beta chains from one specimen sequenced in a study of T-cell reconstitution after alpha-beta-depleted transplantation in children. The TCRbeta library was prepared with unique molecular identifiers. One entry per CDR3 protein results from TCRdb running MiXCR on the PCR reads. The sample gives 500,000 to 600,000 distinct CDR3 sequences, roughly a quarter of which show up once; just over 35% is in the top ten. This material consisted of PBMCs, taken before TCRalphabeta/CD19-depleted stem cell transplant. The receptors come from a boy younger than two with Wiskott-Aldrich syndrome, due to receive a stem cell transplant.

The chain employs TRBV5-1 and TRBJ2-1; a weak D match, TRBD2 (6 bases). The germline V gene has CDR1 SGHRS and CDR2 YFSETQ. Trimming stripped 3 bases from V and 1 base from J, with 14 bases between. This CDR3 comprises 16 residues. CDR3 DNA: TGCGCCAGCAGCTCCCTTAGCGGAAATTCCTACAATGAGCAGTTCTTC. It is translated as CASSSLSGNSYNEQFF.

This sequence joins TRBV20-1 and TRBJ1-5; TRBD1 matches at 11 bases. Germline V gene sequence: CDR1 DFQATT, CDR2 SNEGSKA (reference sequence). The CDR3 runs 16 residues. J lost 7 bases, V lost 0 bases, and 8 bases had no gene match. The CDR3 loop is CSARDYRTGGLQPQHF. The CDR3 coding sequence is TGCAGTGCTAGAGATTATAGGACAGGGGGCTTGCAGCCCCAGCATTTT.

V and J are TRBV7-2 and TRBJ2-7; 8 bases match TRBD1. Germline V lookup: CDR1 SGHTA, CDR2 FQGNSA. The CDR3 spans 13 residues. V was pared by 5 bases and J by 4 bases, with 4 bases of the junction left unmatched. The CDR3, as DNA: TGTGCCAGCAGCGTCCGGGACAGGTACGAGCAGTACTTC. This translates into CASSVRDRYEQYF.

In nucleotides, the CDR3 is TGCGCCAGCAGCTACGGACTAGCGGGCCCCTACGAGCAGTACTTC. Amino acid sequence: CASSYGLAGPYEQYF. J is TRBJ2-7 and V is TRBV5-1; 11 nucleotides align to TRBD2. Germline values: CDR1 SGHRS, CDR2 YFSETQ. After removal of 3 bases from V and 2 bases from J, the junction contained 4 bases not matched to a gene. The CDR3 spans 15 residues. The variable domain in full, completed from reference TRBV5-1 and TRBJ2-7, reads KAGVTQTPRYLIKTRGQQVTLSCSPISGHRSVSWYQQTPGQGLQFLFEYFSETQRNKGNFPGRFSGRQFSNSRSEMNVSTLELGDSALYLCASSYGLAGPYEQYFGPGTRLTVT.

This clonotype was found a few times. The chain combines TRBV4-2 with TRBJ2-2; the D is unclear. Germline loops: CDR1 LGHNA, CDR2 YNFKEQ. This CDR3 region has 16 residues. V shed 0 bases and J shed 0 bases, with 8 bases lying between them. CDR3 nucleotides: TGTGCCAGCAGCCAAGAGAACTTCGCGAACACCGGGGAGCTGTTTTTT. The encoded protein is CASSQENFANTGELFF.

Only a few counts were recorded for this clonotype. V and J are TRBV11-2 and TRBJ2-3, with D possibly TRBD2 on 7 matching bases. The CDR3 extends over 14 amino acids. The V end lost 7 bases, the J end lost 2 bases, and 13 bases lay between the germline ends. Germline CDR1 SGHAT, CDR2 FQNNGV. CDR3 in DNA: TGTGCCAGCACTAAACGGGGGGCCACAGATACGCAGTATTTT. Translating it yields CASTKRGATDTQYF. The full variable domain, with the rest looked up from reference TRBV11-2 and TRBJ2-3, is EAGVAQSPRYKIIEKRQSVAFWCNPISGHATLYWYQQILGQGPKLLIQFQNNGVVDDSQLPKDRFSAERLKGVDSTLKIQPAKLEDSAVYLCASTKRGATDTQYFGPGTRLTVL.

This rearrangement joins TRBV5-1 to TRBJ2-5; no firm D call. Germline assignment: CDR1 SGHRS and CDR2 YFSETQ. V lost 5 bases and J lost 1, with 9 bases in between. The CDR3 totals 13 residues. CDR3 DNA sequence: TGCGCCAGCAGTCGGGCGGCCCAAGAGACCCAGTACTTC. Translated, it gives CASSRAAQETQYF.

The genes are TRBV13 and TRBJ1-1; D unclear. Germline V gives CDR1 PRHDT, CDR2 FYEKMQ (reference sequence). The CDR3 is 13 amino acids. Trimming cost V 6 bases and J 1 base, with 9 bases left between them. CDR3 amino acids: CASSRLGNTEAFF. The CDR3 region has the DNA TGTGCCAGCAGTCGACTGGGGAACACTGAAGCTTTCTTT.

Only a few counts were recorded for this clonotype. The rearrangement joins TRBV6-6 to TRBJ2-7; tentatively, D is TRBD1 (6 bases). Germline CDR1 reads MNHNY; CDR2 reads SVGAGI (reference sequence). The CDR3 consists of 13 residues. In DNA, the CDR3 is TGTTCATCAGGGGTGGGGGCGGCCTACGAGCAGTACTTC. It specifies CSSGVGAAYEQYF.

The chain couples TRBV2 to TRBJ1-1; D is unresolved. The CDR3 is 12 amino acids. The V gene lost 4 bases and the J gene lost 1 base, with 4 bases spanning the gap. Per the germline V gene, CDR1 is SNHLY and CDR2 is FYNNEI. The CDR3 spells CASSAQNTEAFF. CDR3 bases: TGTGCCAGCAGTGCTCAGAACACTGAAGCTTTCTTT.

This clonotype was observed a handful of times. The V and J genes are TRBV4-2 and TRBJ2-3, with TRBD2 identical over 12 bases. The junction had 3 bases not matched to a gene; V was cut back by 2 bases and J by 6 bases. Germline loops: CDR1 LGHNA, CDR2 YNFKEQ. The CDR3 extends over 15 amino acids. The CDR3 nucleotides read TGTGCCAGCAGCCAAAGACTAGCGGGAGACGATACGCAGTATTTT. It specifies CASSQRLAGDDTQYF.

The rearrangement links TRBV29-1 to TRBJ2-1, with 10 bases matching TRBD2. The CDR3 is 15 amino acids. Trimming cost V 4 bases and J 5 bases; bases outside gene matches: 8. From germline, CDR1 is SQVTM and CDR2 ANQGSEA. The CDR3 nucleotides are TGCAGCGTTGTTCGTAGCGGGAGGCCAAACAATGAGCAGTTCTTC. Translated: CSVVRSGRPNNEQFF.

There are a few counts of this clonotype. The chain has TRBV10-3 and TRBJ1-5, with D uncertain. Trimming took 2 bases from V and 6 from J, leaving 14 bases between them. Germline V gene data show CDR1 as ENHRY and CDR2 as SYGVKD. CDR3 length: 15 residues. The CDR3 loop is CAISENLGGSQPQHF. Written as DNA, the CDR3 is TGTGCCATCAGTGAGAACTTAGGCGGTAGTCAGCCCCAGCATTTT.

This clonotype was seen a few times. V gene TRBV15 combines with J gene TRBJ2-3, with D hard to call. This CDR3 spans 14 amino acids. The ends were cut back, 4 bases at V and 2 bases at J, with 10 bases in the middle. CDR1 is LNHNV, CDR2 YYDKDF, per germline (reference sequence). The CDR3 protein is CATSTRTDTDTQYF. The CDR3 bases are TGTGCCACCAGCACCCGGACCGACACAGATACGCAGTATTTT. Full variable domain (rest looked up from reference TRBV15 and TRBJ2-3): DAMVIQNPRYQVTQFGKPVTLSCSQTLNHNVMYWYQQKSSQAPKLLFHYYDKDFNNEADTPDNFQSRRPNTSFCFLDIRSPGLGDTAMYLCATSTRTDTDTQYFGPGTRLTVL.

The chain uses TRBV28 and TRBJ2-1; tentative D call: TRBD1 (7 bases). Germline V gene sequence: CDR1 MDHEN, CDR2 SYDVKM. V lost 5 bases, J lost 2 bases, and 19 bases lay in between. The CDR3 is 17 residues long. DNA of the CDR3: TGTGCCAGCAGTGAACTAAGGGGGCGCGGGGCCTACAATGAGCAGTTCTTC. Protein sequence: CASSELRGRGAYNEQFF.

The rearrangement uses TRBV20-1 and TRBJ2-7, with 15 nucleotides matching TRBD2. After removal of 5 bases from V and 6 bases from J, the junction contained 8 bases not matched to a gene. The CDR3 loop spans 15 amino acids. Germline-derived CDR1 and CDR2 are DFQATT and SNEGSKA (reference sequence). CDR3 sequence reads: CSASVGTSGRTEQYF. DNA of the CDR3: TGCAGTGCTTCGGTCGGGACTAGCGGGAGGACCGAGCAGTACTTC.

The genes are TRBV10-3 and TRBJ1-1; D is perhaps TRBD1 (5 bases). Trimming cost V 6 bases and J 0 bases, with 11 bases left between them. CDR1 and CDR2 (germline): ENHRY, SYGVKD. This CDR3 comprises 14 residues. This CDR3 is CAISPTDMNTEAFF. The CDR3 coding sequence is TGTGCCATCAGCCCGACAGATATGAACACTGAAGCTTTCTTT.

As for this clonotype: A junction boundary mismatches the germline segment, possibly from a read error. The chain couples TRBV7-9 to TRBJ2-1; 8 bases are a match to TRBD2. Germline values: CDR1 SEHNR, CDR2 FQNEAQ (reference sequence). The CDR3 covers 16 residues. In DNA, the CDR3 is TGTGCCAGCAGCTTAAGCGGACTAGCTGGAAAGGATGAGCAGTTCTTT. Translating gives CASSLSGLAGKDEQFF.

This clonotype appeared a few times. The CDR3 DNA sequence: TGCGCCAGCAGTGGGGGGTTAGCGGGAATGGCCAATGAGCAGTTCTTC. It specifies CASSGGLAGMANEQFF. The chain combines TRBV5-1 with TRBJ2-1, with TRBD2 identical over 8 bases. After removal of 5 bases from V and 6 bases from J, the junction contained 13 bases not matched to a gene. The germline V gene has CDR1 SGHRS and CDR2 YFSETQ. The CDR3 is 16 residues long.

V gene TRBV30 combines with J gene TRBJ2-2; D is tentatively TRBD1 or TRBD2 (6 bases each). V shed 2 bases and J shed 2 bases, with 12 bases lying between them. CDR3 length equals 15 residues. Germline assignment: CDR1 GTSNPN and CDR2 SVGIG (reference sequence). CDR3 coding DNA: TGTGCCTGGAGTTCGGGGGCCCGAAACACCGGGGAGCTGTTTTTT. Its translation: CAWSSGARNTGELFF.